The rows below give T cell receptor beta chains drawn from one sample of a study of Graves' ophthalmopathy and Graves' hyperthyroidism. TCRdb ran MiXCR on the multiplex PCR reads and lists one entry per CDR3 protein. The table records around 660,000 distinct CDR3 sequences, under 50% of them present only once. What was sequenced was peripheral blood. The receptors shown here come from an adult man with Graves' ophthalmopathy. Each CDR3 is given with its conserved first and last residue. Each record gives: clone size, D gene, V gene, J gene, CDR3 DNA, CDR3 protein. A D gene is named only where the DNA matches it firmly. Rows give clone size only sometimes, using once, few, many, or a class for an expanded clone.

NA,NA,TRBV7-2,TRBJ1-2,TGTGCCAGCAGCTTCGGCGCGGGCCAAAAGGGCTATGGCTACACCTTC,CASSFGAGQKGYGYTF
once,TRBD2,TRBV11-2,TRBJ2-5,TGTGCCAGCAGCTTAAACCCCTCGAGGTGGGCGGGGGGGTTGAGAGAGACCCAGTACTTC,CASSLNPSRWAGGLRETQYF
NA,NA,TRBV6-2/TRBV6-3,TRBJ1-5,TGTGCCAGCAGTTACTCGATGAGGGGCGCGGGCAATCAGCCCCAGCATTTT,CASSYSMRGAGNQPQHF
NA,NA,TRBV2,TRBJ1-4,TGTGCCAGCAGTGGGCCGACTAACGGAGTTCGAAAACTGTTTTTT,CASSGPTNGVRKLFF
NA,NA,TRBV29-1,TRBJ1-1,TGCAGCGTTCGGAGTATAGGCCCCGAGGAGGCTGAAGCTTTCTTT,CSVRSIGPEEAEAFF
many,TRBD2,TRBV10-3,TRBJ2-7,TGTGCCATCAGCTTACAAGAGCGGGGGTCCTACGAGCAGTACTTC,CAISLQERGSYEQYF
NA,NA,TRBV2,TRBJ1-5,TGTGCCAGCAGTGAGGTAGGGAACAGCTACGAGCATTTT,CASSEVGNSYEHF
few,NA,TRBV9,TRBJ1-2,TGTGCCAGCAGCTTGGCCGTGGGGGATAATGGCTACACCTTC,CASSLAVGDNGYTF
NA,NA,TRBV10-1,TRBJ2-7,TGCGCCAGCAGTGAGTCGAACCGCAGCCCCCGAATTCCGTACTTC,CASSESNRSPRIPYF
many,NA,TRBV7-3,TRBJ1-2,TGTGCCAGCAGCCCCGACGGCTATGGCTACACCTTC,CASSPDGYGYTF
many,NA,TRBV2,TRBJ1-4,TGTGCCAGCAGGGGATCACAGAGGGTCGGAGAAAAACTGTTTTTT,CASRGSQRVGEKLFF
once,NA,TRBV29-1,TRBJ1-1,TGTAGAGTCGCGAAGGCGTTCGAAGCTTTCTTT,CRVAKAFEAFF
NA,NA,TRBV10-3,TRBJ1-1,TGTGCCAGCTCCCCAGGGACGTCGGGGAGCACTGAAGCTTTCTTT,CASSPGTSGSTEAFF
NA,NA,TRBV19,TRBJ1-6,TGTGCCAGTAGTGGGACGGAAAATTCACCCCTCCACTTT,CASSGTENSPLHF
NA,TRBD1,TRBV29-1,TRBJ2-5,TGCAGCCAAGGACAGGGATCGGAGACCCAGTACTTC,CSQGQGSETQYF
few,TRBD1,TRBV15,TRBJ2-3,TGTGCCACCAGCACGGGACAGGGGTTCACAGATACGCAGTATTTT,CATSTGQGFTDTQYF
once,TRBD2,TRBV10-2,TRBJ2-2,TGTGCCAGCAGCCGACTAGCGGGGGGAGCGAACACCGGGGAGCTGTTTTTT,CASSRLAGGANTGELFF
NA,NA,TRBV29-1,TRBJ1-2,TGCAGCTTCGACCAGGACGGCGGCTACACCTTC,CSFDQDGGYTF
many,TRBD2,TRBV9,TRBJ2-7,TGTGCCAGCAGCGTAGGTGGGACTAGTACGTACGAGCAGTACTTC,CASSVGGTSTYEQYF
many,NA,TRBV25-1,TRBJ1-2,TGTGCCAGCAACAAACGGGGCACAAACTATGGCTACACCTTC,CASNKRGTNYGYTF
many,NA,TRBV6-5,TRBJ1-2,TGTGCCAGCAGTTTATCATCCGGGGAAGGCTACACCTTC,CASSLSSGEGYTF
NA,TRBD1,TRBV19,TRBJ1-5,TGTGCCAGTAGTATTGGGGGCAGGGGGGATAGCAATCAGCCCCAGCATTTT,CASSIGGRGDSNQPQHF
few,TRBD2,TRBV2,TRBJ2-7,TGTGCCAGCAGTTCCACGGGGGGGCCGGATAGCTACGAGCAGTACTTC,CASSSTGGPDSYEQYF
NA,NA,TRBV7-1,TRBJ1-6,TGTGCCAGCAGCTCGGGACTAGCGGATTCACCCCTCCACTTT,CASSSGLADSPLHF
NA,NA,TRBV5-6,TRBJ2-7,TGTGCCAGCAGCTCGCAGGGATTATTCGGCGAGCAGTACTTC,CASSSQGLFGEQYF
few,NA,TRBV11-1,TRBJ2-2,TGTGCCAGCAGCTCCCCCCCCGTGGCTAGGAGAGCCGGGGAGCTGTTTTTT,CASSSPPVARRAGELFF
many,NA,TRBV2,TRBJ2-7,TGTGCCAGCAAAGGCGACAGCTATTTATACGAGCAGTACTTC,CASKGDSYLYEQYF
many,NA,TRBV15,TRBJ1-6,TGTGCCACCAGCAGATCGTTCACTGGGAGCGATTCACCCCTCCACTTT,CATSRSFTGSDSPLHF
many,NA,TRBV12-3/TRBV12-4,TRBJ1-1,TGTGCCAGCAGTTGGACAAACATGAACACTGAAGCTTTCTTT,CASSWTNMNTEAFF
NA,NA,TRBV29-1,TRBJ1-4,TGCAGCTTGGTGGCAGGGGCTGAAAAACTGTTTTTT,CSLVAGAEKLFF
many,NA,TRBV7-3,TRBJ2-7,TGTGCCAGCAGCTTAGACGGAGCGGGTTCCTACGAGCAGTACTTC,CASSLDGAGSYEQYF
once,TRBD1,TRBV10-3,TRBJ2-7,TGTGCCATCAGTGGACGGGGACAGATCTACGAGCAGTACTTC,CAISGRGQIYEQYF
NA,NA,TRBV6-1,TRBJ2-7,TGTGCCAGCAGTCCCCTGAAAGCGAGAGCGATTTCCTACGAGCAGTACTTC,CASSPLKARAISYEQYF
NA,TRBD1,TRBV10-3,TRBJ1-6,TGTGCCTGGAGTGTCTGGGGACAGGTTCATAATTCACCCCTCCACTTT,CAWSVWGQVHNSPLHF
few,NA,TRBV24-1,TRBJ2-1,TGTGCCACCGGAACGGGAGCGAGGAATGAGCAGTTCTTC,CATGTGARNEQFF
many,NA,TRBV29-1,TRBJ1-3,TGCAGCGTCGTAGCAATCGGAAACACCATATATTTT,CSVVAIGNTIYF
NA,NA,TRBV5-4,TRBJ2-5,TGTGCCAGCAGCTTTAGCTCAGATGGTAGTGGGACCCAGTACTTC,CASSFSSDGSGTQYF
NA,TRBD1,TRBV20-1,TRBJ2-7,TGCAGTGCTAGCTGGGCGACAGGGGGATATGGCTACGAGCAGTACTTC,CSASWATGGYGYEQYF
few,NA,TRBV12-3/TRBV12-4,TRBJ1-5,TGTGCCAGCTCACCACGAGGGGCTTATGATCAGCCCCAGCATTTT,CASSPRGAYDQPQHF
few,NA,TRBV20-1,TRBJ2-5,TGCAGTGCTAGGCTCCCCAGGGCCAGGGGTGGCAAGACCCAGTACTTC,CSARLPRARGGKTQYF